Each of the 24 T cell receptor beta chains below was sequenced from the same sample in a study of response to subunit inactivated influenza vaccine. TCRdb analysed the RT-PCR reads with MiXCR anew, one entry per CDR3 protein. The repertoire has some 850,000 distinct CDR3 sequences, less than 20% of them found once; the top ten carry approximately 10%. The source material was PBMCs from blood, sampled 4 to 6 days after vaccination. These receptors originate from a man aged 45-65 years who received an inactivated influenza vaccine.

The rearrangement uses TRBV15 and TRBJ2-3, with 7 positions matching TRBD2. The CDR3 has 15 amino acids. V lost 3 bases, J lost 0 bases, and 3 bases stayed unmatched. Germline CDR1 is LNHNV and CDR2 is YYDKDF (reference sequence). The CDR3 region is CATSSGGSSTDTQYF. Written as DNA, the CDR3 is TGTGCCACCAGCAGTGGCGGGAGTAGCACAGATACGCAGTATTTT.

The V call is TRBV7-6, the J call TRBJ2-5, with 12 bases fitting TRBD2. With V trimmed by 3 bases and J by 2 bases, 4 bases remained unmatched. Germline V gives CDR1 SGHVS, CDR2 FNYEAQ. The CDR3 is made up of 16 amino acids. The CDR3 reads CASSLTSGGRQETQYF. The CDR3, as DNA: TGTGCCAGCAGCTTGACTAGCGGGGGTAGACAAGAGACCCAGTACTTC. The full variable domain, with the rest looked up from reference TRBV7-6 and TRBJ2-5, is GAGVSQSPRYKVTKRGQDVALRCDPISGHVSLYWYRQALGQGPEFLTYFNYEAQQDKSGLPNDRFSAERPEGSISTLTIQRTEQRDSAMYRCASSLTSGGRQETQYFGPGTRLLVL.

V and J are TRBV12-3 or TRBV12-4 and TRBJ1-1; 7 nucleotides match TRBD1. The ends lost 5 bases at V and 7 bases at J; junction bases unmatched: 13. This CDR3 has 15 residues. In DNA, the CDR3 is TGTGCCAGCAGTAGACCGGGACAGAGTGGCCGTGAAGCTTTCTTT. Translation: CASSRPGQSGREAFF.

This clonotype was seen a few times. V usage is TRBV4-1 and J usage is TRBJ1-1; D gene uncertain. There are 16 residues in the CDR3. The V end was cut by 4 bases, the J end by 1 base, with 16 bases between. Germline values: CDR1 MGHRA, CDR2 YSYEKL. The CDR3 sequence is CASSPLGTQTNTEAFF. The CDR3 nucleotides are TGCGCCAGCAGCCCCCTCGGAACTCAGACGAACACTGAAGCTTTCTTT.

The CDR3 sequence: CASRHTGTSGPTNYNEQFF. CDR3 bases: TGTGCCAGCAGACACACCGGGACTAGCGGGCCTACCAACTACAATGAGCAGTTCTTC. The chain carries TRBV11-2 and TRBJ2-1, with TRBD2 matching 12 bases. The CDR3 sequence is 19 residues long. Germline assignment: CDR1 SGHAT and CDR2 FQNNGV. Trimming cost V 6 bases and J 3 bases; bases outside gene matches: 15. The complete variable domain, with remaining parts taken from reference TRBV11-2 and TRBJ2-1, reads EAGVAQSPRYKIIEKRQSVAFWCNPISGHATLYWYQQILGQGPKLLIQFQNNGVVDDSQLPKDRFSAERLKGVDSTLKIQPAKLEDSAVYLCASRHTGTSGPTNYNEQFFGPGTRLTVL.

V gene TRBV6-2 or TRBV6-3 combines with J gene TRBJ1-5; unclear D gene. V lost 1 base, J lost 4 bases, and 8 bases lay in between. The germline gives CDR1 MNHEY, CDR2 SVGEGT. This CDR3 spans 14 amino acids. This CDR3 is CASSYWAGNQPQHF. Here the CDR3 DNA reads TGTGCCAGCAGTTACTGGGCCGGGAATCAGCCCCAGCATTTT.

The chain has TRBV20-1 and TRBJ2-3, with D unresolved. CDR1 and CDR2 (germline): DFQATT, SNEGSKA (reference sequence). The CDR3 contains 10 residues. Trimming took 6 bases from V and 6 from J, leaving 7 bases between them. Written as DNA, the CDR3 is TGCAGTGCAAAAACTGATACGCAGTATTTT. Amino acids: CSAKTDTQYF.

The V call is TRBV30, the J call TRBJ1-3, with 7 bases that match TRBD1. The CDR3 is made up of 15 amino acids. Germline V gene lookup returns CDR1 GTSNPN and CDR2 SVGIG (reference sequence). V dropped 4 bases and J dropped 0; count of bases not matched to a gene: 6. CDR3 residues: CAWKATGSSGNTIYF. The CDR3 DNA sequence: TGTGCCTGGAAAGCGACAGGGTCCTCTGGAAACACCATATATTTT.

CDR3 nucleotide sequence: TGTGCCAGCAGTTCGGGGACAGCCCTGAACACTGAAGCTTTCTTT. Residues: CASSSGTALNTEAFF. This sequence joins TRBV6-5 and TRBJ1-1; TRBD1 agrees at 7 bases. The CDR3 has 15 amino acids. Unmatched junction bases numbered 5, after V lost 4 bases and J lost 0 bases. CDR1 is MNHEY, CDR2 SVGAGI, per germline.

CDR3 bases: TGCAGTGCTTGGGGGGACAGGGTGAACACTGAAGCTTTCTTT. Protein product: CSAWGDRVNTEAFF. This rearrangement joins TRBV20-1 to TRBJ1-1, with TRBD1 matching over 9 bases. The CDR3 covers 14 residues. Per germline, CDR1 DFQATT and CDR2 SNEGSKA (reference sequence). Trimming at V came to 5 bases and at J to 0 bases, leaving 4 bases not matched to a gene.

V is TRBV5-1 and J is TRBJ2-3; a weak D match, TRBD2 (5 bases). Germline V gene lookup returns CDR1 SGHRS and CDR2 YFSETQ. The CDR3 sequence is 16 residues long. Deletions cut 0 bases from V and 2 bases from J, with 13 bases between. CDR3 amino acids: CASSLAVAGLTDTQYF. The CDR3 nucleotides read TGCGCCAGCAGCTTGGCTGTGGCGGGTCTCACAGATACGCAGTATTTT. The whole variable domain, filled in from reference TRBV5-1 and TRBJ2-3, reads KAGVTQTPRYLIKTRGQQVTLSCSPISGHRSVSWYQQTPGQGLQFLFEYFSETQRNKGNFPGRFSGRQFSNSRSEMNVSTLELGDSALYLCASSLAVAGLTDTQYFGPGTRLTVL.

This clonotype was recorded many times. The chain couples TRBV12-3 or TRBV12-4 to TRBJ1-2, with 8 bases identical to TRBD1. The V gene end was trimmed by 5 bases and the J gene end by 0 bases; junction bases not matched to a gene: 2. The CDR3 contains 14 residues. This CDR3 reads CASSNRGTNYGYTF. CDR3 nucleotides: TGTGCCAGCAGTAACAGGGGGACTAACTATGGCTACACCTTC.

Many counts were recorded for this clonotype. The rearrangement uses TRBV6-1 and TRBJ2-7; no firm D call. Germline assignment: CDR1 MNHNS and CDR2 SASEGT. The CDR3 covers 14 residues. Deletions cut 7 bases from V and 0 bases from J, with 13 bases between. CDR3 loop: CASKLGFSSYEQYF. The CDR3 DNA is TGTGCCAGCAAACTCGGGTTTAGCTCCTACGAGCAGTACTTC.

This clonotype was counted between two and nine times. The chain couples TRBV7-9 to TRBJ2-1, with a possible D match to TRBD2 (5 bases). Per the germline V gene, CDR1 is SEHNR and CDR2 is FQNEAQ (reference sequence). Trimming took off 0 bases at V and 7 bases at J, with 19 bases between the two ends. The CDR3 runs to 17 residues. CDR3 bases: TGTGCCAGCAGCTTAGCTCCTGTGGGAGATTTCTTGAATGAGCAGTTCTTC. This gives the protein CASSLAPVGDFLNEQFF.

As to this clonotype: An end of the junction does not agree with germline; a read error may underlie this. V and J are TRBV7-7 and TRBJ2-5; D is unresolved. The germline CDR1 and CDR2 sequences are SSHAT and FNYEAQ (reference sequence). The CDR3 spans 13 residues. CDR3 in amino acids: CASSQRNEGTQYF. The CDR3 nucleotides are TGTGCTAGCAGCCAAAGGAACGAAGGGACCCAGTACTTC.

This clonotype was detected only a few times. This sequence joins TRBV30 and TRBJ1-3; 8 positions match TRBD1. The CDR3 is made up of 16 amino acids. Germline V gene data show CDR1 as GTSNPN and CDR2 as SVGIG (reference sequence). V trimming: 4 bases; J trimming: 0 bases; junction bases outside the gene matches: 8. The CDR3 sequence is CAWTGGRTYSGNTIYF. The CDR3 bases are TGTGCCTGGACAGGGGGCCGCACATACTCTGGAAACACCATATATTTT.

A few counts support this clonotype. The gene calls are TRBV2 and TRBJ2-1, with 9 bases lining up with TRBD2. This CDR3 has 15 residues. Germline CDR1 reads SNHLY; CDR2 reads FYNNEI. After removal of 6 bases from V and 9 bases from J, the junction contained 12 bases not matched to a gene. The CDR3 is CASSPMGGRAPEQFF. The DNA for the CDR3 is TGTGCCAGCAGCCCAATGGGCGGGAGGGCCCCTGAGCAGTTCTTC.

This clonotype was counted a few times. Compared with germline, one end of the junction differs, possibly owing to a read error. The chain employs TRBV5-5 and TRBJ2-7; D perhaps matches TRBD2 (5 bases). This CDR3 has 13 residues. Germline V gene data show CDR1 as SGHKS and CDR2 as YYEKEE (reference sequence). CDR3 sequence: CASTLGSTYEQYF. The CDR3 coding sequence is TGTGCCAGCACCTTGGGGAGTACCTACGAGCAGTACTTC.

V is TRBV20-1 and J is TRBJ2-7; a possible D gene is TRBD1 (6 bases). Germline CDR1 and CDR2: DFQATT and SNEGSKA (reference sequence). CDR3 length: 12 amino acids. V was clipped by 7 bases and J by 2 bases, with 12 bases between them. This chain's CDR3 is CSVTGTPYEQYF. CDR3 nucleotide sequence: TGCAGTGTTACAGGGACCCCCTACGAGCAGTACTTC.

The V call is TRBV7-8, the J call TRBJ2-7; maybe TRBD2 (5 bases). The germline V gene encodes CDR1 SGHVS and CDR2 FQNEAQ. The CDR3 covers 15 residues. V lost 1 base and J lost 2, with 12 bases in between. CDR3 residues: CASSLDPGSAYEQYF. In nucleotides, the CDR3 is TGTGCCAGCAGCTTAGATCCGGGATCGGCCTACGAGCAGTACTTC.

The chain carries TRBV18 and TRBJ1-4; no reliable D call. V was cut by 6 bases and J by 2 bases, with 13 bases left in between. The CDR3 is 15 residues long. CDR1 and CDR2 (germline): KGHSH, LQKENI. The CDR3, as DNA: TGTGCCAGCTCGCCCCGGGAGCCGACTAATGAAAAACTGTTTTTT. This codes for CASSPREPTNEKLFF.

This clonotype was detected only once. The J gene is TRBJ2-1, the V gene TRBV7-8; 9 bases are shared with TRBD2. CDR3 length: 16 amino acids. CDR1 and CDR2 (germline): SGHVS, FQNEAQ. Trimming removed 1 base from V and 4 bases from J; junction bases left unmatched: 5. DNA for the CDR3: TGTGCCAGCAGCTTAGGGAGGCTAGCGGGGTACAATGAGCAGTTCTTC. Translated: CASSLGRLAGYNEQFF.

This clonotype was detected only a few times. The chain employs TRBV4-2 and TRBJ1-3; maybe TRBD1 (6 bases). Trimming took off 3 bases at V and 4 bases at J, with 16 bases between the two ends. The CDR3 loop spans 16 amino acids. The V gene's germline CDR1 is LGHNA and CDR2 YNFKEQ. This CDR3 reads CASSQEQGAGGNTIYF. The CDR3 DNA reads as TGTGCCAGCAGCCAGGAACAGGGAGCTGGAGGAAACACCATATATTTT.

The rearrangement joins TRBV12-3 or TRBV12-4 to TRBJ1-1; unclear D gene. The CDR3 contains 15 residues. The V end lost 2 bases, the J end lost 7 bases, and 17 bases lay between the germline ends. CDR3 sequence reads: CASSLLIGQKDEAFF. The CDR3 DNA sequence: TGTGCCAGCAGTTTATTGATAGGGCAGAAAGATGAAGCTTTCTTT.